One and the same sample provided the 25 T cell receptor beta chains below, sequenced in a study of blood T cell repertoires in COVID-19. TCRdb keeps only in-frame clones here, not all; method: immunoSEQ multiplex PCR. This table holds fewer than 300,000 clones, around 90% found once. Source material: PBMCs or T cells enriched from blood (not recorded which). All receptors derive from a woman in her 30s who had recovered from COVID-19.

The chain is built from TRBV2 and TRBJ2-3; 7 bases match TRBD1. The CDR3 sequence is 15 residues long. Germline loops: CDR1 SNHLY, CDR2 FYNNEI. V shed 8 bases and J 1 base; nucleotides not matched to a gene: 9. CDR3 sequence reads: CASLRQGLGTDTQYF. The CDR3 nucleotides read TGTGCCAGCCTCCGACAGGGTTTAGGCACAGATACGCAGTATTTT.

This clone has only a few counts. The CDR3 DNA follows: TGCGCCAGCTCAGGGGGAGGCTCCTATAATTCACCCCTCCACTTT. Translation: CASSGGGSYNSPLHF. The chain couples TRBV5-1 to TRBJ1-6; TRBD1 matches at 7 bases. CDR1 is SGHRS and CDR2 is YFSETQ in the germline V gene. After removal of 7 bases from V and 0 bases from J, the junction contained 4 bases not matched to a gene. The CDR3 loop spans 15 amino acids.

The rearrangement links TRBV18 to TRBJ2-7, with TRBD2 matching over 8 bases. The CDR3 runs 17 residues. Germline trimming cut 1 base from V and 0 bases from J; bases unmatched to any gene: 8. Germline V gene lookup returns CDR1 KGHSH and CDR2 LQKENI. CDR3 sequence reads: CASSPRAAREVSYEQYF. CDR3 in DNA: TGTGCCAGCTCACCACGGGCTGCGCGGGAGGTCTCCTACGAGCAGTACTTC.

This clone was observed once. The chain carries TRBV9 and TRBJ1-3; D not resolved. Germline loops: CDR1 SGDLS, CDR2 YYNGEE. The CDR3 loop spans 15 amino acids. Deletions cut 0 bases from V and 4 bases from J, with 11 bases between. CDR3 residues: CASSVGGLSGNTIYF. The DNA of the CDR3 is TGTGCCAGCAGCGTAGGAGGTTTATCGGGAAACACCATATATTTT.

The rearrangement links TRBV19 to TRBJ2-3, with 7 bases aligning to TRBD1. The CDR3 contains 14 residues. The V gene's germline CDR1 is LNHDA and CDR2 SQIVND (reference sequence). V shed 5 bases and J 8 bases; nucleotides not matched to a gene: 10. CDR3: CASSSDRASGTQYF. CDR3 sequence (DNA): TGTGCCAGTAGTTCCGACAGGGCATCCGGTACGCAGTATTTT.

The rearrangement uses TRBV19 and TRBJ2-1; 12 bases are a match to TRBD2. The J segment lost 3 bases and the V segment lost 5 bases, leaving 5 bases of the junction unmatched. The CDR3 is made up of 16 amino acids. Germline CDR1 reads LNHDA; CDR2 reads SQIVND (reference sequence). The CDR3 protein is CASSGRLAGDYNEQFF. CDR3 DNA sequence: TGTGCCAGTAGTGGAAGACTAGCGGGAGACTACAATGAGCAGTTCTTC.

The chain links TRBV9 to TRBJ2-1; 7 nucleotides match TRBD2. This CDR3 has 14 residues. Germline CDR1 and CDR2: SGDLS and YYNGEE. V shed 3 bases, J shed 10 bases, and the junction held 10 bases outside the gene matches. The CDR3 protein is CASSASGRVGEQFF. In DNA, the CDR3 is TGTGCCAGCAGCGCTAGCGGTAGGGTGGGGGAGCAGTTCTTC. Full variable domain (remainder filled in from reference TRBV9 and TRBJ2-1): DSGVTQTPKHLITATGQRVTLRCSPRSGDLSVYWYQQSLDQGLQFLIQYYNGEERAKGNILERFSAQQFPDLHSELNLSSLELGDSALYFCASSASGRVGEQFFGPGTRLTVL.

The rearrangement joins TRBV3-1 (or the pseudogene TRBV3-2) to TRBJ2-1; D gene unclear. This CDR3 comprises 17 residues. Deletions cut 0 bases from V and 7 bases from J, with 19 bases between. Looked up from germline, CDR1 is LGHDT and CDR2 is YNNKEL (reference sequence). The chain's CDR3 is CASSQDTENFQRNEQFF. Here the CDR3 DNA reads TGTGCCAGCAGCCAAGATACCGAGAACTTCCAAAGAAATGAGCAGTTCTTC.

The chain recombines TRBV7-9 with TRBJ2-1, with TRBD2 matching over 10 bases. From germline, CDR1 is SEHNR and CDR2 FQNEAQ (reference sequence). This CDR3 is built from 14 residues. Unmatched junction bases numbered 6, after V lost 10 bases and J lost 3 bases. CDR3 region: CATPLAGDYNEQFF. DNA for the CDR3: TGTGCCACTCCGCTAGCGGGAGACTACAATGAGCAGTTCTTC.

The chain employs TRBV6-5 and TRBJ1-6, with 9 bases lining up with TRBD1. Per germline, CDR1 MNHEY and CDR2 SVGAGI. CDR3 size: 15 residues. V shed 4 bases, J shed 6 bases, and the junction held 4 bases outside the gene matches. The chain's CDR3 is CASSSTGGFNSPLHF. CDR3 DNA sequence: TGTGCCAGCAGTTCGACAGGGGGGTTTAATTCACCCCTCCACTTT.

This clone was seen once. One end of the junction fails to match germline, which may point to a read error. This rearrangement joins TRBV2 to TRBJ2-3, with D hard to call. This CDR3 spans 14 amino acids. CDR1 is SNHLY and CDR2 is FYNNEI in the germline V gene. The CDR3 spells CATSAISSTDTQYF. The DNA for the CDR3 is TGTGCCACCAGTGCCATTAGCTCCACAGATACGCAGTATTTT. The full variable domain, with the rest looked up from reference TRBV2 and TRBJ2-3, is EPEVTQTPSHQVTQMGQEVILRCVPISNHLYFYWYRQILGQKVEFLVSFYNNEISEKSEIFDDQFSVERPDGSNFTLKIRSTKLEDSAMYFCATSAISSTDTQYFGPGTRLTVL.

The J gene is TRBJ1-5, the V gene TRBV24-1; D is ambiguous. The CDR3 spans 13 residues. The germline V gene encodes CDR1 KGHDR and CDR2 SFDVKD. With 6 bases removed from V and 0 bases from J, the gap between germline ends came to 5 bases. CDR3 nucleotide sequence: TGTGCCACCAGTCTAGATAGCAATCAGCCCCAGCATTTT. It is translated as CATSLDSNQPQHF.

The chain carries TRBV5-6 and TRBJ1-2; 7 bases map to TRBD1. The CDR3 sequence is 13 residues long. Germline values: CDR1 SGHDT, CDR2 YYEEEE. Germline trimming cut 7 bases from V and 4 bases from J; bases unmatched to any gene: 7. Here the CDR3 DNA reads TGTGCCAGCTGCCGACAGGGACCCTATGGCTACACCTTC. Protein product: CASCRQGPYGYTF. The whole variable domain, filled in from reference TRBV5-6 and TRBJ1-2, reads DAGVTQSPTHLIKTRGQQVTLRCSPKSGHDTVSWYQQALGQGPQFIFQYYEEEERQRGNFPDRFSGHQFPNYSSELNVNALLLGDSALYLCASCRQGPYGYTFGSGTRLTVV.

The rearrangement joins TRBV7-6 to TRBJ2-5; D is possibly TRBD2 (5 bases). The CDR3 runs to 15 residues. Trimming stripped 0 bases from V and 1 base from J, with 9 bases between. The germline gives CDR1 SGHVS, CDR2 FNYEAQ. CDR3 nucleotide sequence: TGTGCCAGCAGCTTAGCGTGGGCGGGCCAAGAGACCCAGTACTTC. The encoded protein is CASSLAWAGQETQYF.

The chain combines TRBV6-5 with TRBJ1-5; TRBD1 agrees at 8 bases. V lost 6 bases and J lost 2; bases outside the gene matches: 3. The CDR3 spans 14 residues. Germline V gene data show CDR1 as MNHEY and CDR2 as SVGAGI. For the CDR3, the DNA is TGTGCCAGCAGGGACAGGGAAGGCAATCAGCCCCAGCATTTT. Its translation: CASRDREGNQPQHF.

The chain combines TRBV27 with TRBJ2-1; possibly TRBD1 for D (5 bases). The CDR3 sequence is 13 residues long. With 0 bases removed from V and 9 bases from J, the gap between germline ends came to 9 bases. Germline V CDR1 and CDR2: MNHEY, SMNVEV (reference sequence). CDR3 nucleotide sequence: TGTGCCAGCAGTTTATCAGGGGTCATTGAGCAGTTCTTC. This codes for CASSLSGVIEQFF.

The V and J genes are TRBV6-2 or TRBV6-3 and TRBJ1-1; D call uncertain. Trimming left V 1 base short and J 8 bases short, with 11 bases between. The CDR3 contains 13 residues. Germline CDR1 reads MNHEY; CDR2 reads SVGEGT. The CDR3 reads CASSYYDGSEAFF. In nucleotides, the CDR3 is TGTGCCAGCAGTTACTACGACGGGTCGGAAGCTTTCTTT.

CDR3 in amino acids: CASTGTSPNEQFF. The DNA for the CDR3 is TGTGCTTCAACCGGGACTAGCCCCAATGAGCAGTTCTTC. The gene calls are TRBV30 and TRBJ2-1; 9 bases are a match to TRBD2. The CDR3 consists of 13 residues. CDR1 is GTSNPN, CDR2 SVGIG, per germline (reference sequence).

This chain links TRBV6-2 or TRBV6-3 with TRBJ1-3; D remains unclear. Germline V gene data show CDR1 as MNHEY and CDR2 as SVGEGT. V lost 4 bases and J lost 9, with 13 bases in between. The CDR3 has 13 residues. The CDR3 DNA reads TGTGCCAGCAGTTCGGAGACCCATGTCACCATATATTTT. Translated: CASSSETHVTIYF.

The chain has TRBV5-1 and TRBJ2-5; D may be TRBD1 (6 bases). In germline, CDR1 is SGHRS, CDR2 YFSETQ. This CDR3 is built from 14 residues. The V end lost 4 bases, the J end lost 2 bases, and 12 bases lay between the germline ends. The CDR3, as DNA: TGCGCCAGCAGCCCGGGGACATTTCAAGAGACCCAGTACTTC. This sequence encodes CASSPGTFQETQYF.

CDR3 region: CASSFGQGGTEAFF. The CDR3 region has the DNA TGCGCCAGCAGCTTCGGACAGGGGGGCACTGAAGCTTTCTTT. The rearrangement joins TRBV5-1 to TRBJ1-1; TRBD1 aligns across 10 bases. J was trimmed by 4 bases and V by 2 bases; bases with no gene match: 2. Germline V CDR1 and CDR2: SGHRS, YFSETQ. The CDR3 covers 14 residues.

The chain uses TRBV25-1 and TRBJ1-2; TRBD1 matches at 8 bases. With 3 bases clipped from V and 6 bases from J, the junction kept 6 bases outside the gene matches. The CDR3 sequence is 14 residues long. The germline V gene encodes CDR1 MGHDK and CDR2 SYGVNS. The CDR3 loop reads CASSDQRTGNGYTF. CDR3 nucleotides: TGTGCCAGCAGTGATCAAAGGACAGGGAATGGCTACACCTTC.

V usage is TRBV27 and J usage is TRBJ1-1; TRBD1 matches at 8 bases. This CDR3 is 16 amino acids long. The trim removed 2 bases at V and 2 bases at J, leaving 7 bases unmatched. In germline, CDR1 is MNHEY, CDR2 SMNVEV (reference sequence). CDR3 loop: CASSLTSPGGNTEAFF. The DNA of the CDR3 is TGTGCCAGCAGTTTAACTTCTCCAGGGGGCAACACTGAAGCTTTCTTT.

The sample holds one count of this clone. In DNA form, the CDR3 reads TGTGCCAGTAGTCCAACTCCGGGACAGCATCAGCCCCAGCATTTT. Its translation: CASSPTPGQHQPQHF. The chain is built from TRBV19 and TRBJ1-5; 7 bases agree with TRBD1. CDR3 length equals 15 residues. Germline V lookup: CDR1 LNHDA, CDR2 SQIVND (reference sequence). V was pared by 5 bases and J by 5 bases, with 9 bases of the junction left unmatched.

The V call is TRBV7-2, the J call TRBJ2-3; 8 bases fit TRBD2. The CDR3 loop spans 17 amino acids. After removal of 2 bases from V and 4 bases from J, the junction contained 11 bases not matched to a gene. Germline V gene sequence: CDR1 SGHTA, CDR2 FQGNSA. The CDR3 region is CASSLWAGGGSADTQYF. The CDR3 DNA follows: TGTGCCAGCAGCTTATGGGCGGGAGGAGGTAGCGCAGATACGCAGTATTTT.